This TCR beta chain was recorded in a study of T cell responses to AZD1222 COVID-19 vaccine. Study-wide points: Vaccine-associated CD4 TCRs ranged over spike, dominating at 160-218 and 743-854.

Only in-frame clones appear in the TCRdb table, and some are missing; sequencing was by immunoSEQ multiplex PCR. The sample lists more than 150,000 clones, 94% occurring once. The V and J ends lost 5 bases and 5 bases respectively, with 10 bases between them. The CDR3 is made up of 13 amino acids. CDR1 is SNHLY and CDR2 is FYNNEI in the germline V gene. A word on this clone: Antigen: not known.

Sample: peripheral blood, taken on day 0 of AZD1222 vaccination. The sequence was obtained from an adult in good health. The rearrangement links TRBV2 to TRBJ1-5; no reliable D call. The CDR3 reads CASSNQRDQPQHF. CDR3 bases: TGTGCCAGCAGTAATCAGAGGGATCAGCCCCAGCATTTT.